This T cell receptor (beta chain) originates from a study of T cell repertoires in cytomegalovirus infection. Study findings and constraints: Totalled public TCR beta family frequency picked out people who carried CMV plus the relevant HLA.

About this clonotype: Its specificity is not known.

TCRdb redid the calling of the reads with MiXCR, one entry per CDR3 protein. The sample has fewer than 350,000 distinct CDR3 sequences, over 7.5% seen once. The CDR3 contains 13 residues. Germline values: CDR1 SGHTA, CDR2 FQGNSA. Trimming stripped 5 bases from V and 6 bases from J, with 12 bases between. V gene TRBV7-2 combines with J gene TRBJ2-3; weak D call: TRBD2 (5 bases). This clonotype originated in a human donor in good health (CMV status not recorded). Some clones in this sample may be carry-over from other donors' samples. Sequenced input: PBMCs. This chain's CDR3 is CASSKAWRDTQYF. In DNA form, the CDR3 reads TGTGCCAGCAGCAAGGCATGGAGGGATACGCAGTATTTT.